This T cell receptor (beta chain) was profiled in a study of cytomegalovirus exposure and HLA in healthy donors. Study-level results: Cytomegalovirus-associated TCR beta chains were listed, numbering some 170.

Vbeta (60) and Jbeta (13) primers were used in the PCR. Generated by immunoSEQ multiplex PCR, the TCRdb table keeps only in-frame clones and is missing some. The profile covers 150,000 to 200,000 clones, with roughly 80% appearing a single time and 1.9% taken by the ten largest. The CDR3 extends over 15 amino acids. CDR1 is MNHNS and CDR2 is SASEGT in the germline V gene. The V gene end was trimmed by 2 bases and the J gene end by 4 bases; junction bases not matched to a gene: 0. Not recorded for this donor was the CMV serostatus. Concerning this clone: Antigen specificity is unknown.

Sequenced sample: PBMCs. The J gene is TRBJ2-3, the V gene TRBV6-1; 13 nucleotides match TRBD2. The sequence came from a human donor in good health. CDR3 sequence: CASSETSGGADTQYF. DNA for the CDR3: TGTGCCAGCAGTGAAACTAGCGGGGGGGCAGATACGCAGTATTTT.